The sequence of this T cell receptor (beta chain) was determined in a study of CD8+CD57+ T cells in acquired aplastic anemia. As for the study in general: Sorted CD4+ and CD8+ cells yielded about 3 ug of DNA on average.

Patients who underwent sequencing had shown CD8+CD57+ cell expansion by flow cytometry. The patients all had a severe acquired aplastic anemia diagnosis. This clonotype was picked up many times. Its antigen is not identified. TCR beta VDJ and CDR3 profiling used genomic DNA as template. TCRdb reprocessed the reads via MiXCR and lists one record per CDR3 protein. The table lists 150,000 to 200,000 distinct CDR3 sequences, approximately 48% of them singletons. Study observations and caveats: Shared by patients and controls, just under 30 CD8+ CDR3s were abundant in patients. Statistical testing detected no significant gap in CD8+ Simpson's diversity between patients and controls.

Germline V CDR1 and CDR2: SGDLS, YYNGEE. The CDR3 extends over 13 amino acids. Trimming removed 0 bases at V and 7 bases at J, with 8 bases between. The rearrangement uses TRBV9 and TRBJ2-1; no definite D call. Sequenced material: sorted CD4+, CD8+, or CD8+CD57+ T cells (not recorded which) from PBMCs. This TCR was recovered from a human donor with aplastic anemia. DNA for the CDR3: TGTGCCAGCAGCGTAGCTTCGGTTAATGAGCAGTTCTTC. This sequence encodes CASSVASVNEQFF. The full variable domain, with the rest looked up from reference TRBV9 and TRBJ2-1, is DSGVTQTPKHLITATGQRVTLRCSPRSGDLSVYWYQQSLDQGLQFLIQYYNGEERAKGNILERFSAQQFPDLHSELNLSSLELGDSALYFCASSVASVNEQFFGPGTRLTVL.